This T cell receptor beta chain was sequenced for a study of T-cell memory formation after mild COVID-19. Turning to the study itself: Clustering of TCRs was largely donor specific.

Notes on the study in general: Mostly located in CM and EM were contracting CD4+ clones, with contracting CD8+ clones located in EMRA. Cross-reactive memory seemingly joined, as some responding clones were found in pre-infection memory.

Details on this clonotype: The antigen is not known.

The CDR3 contains 15 residues. V was trimmed by 1 base and J by 0 bases, leaving 9 bases between them. CDR1 is SGHRS and CDR2 is YFSETQ in the germline V gene. TCRdb re-analysed the 5' RACE reads in MiXCR, keeping a single row per CDR3 protein. The sample lists around 220,000 distinct CDR3 sequences; around 15% were seen once. The chain has TRBV5-1 and TRBJ2-3, with D possibly TRBD2 on 5 matching bases. Sequencing input: PBMCs or a T cell subset sorted from them (not recorded which). The sequence was collected from a man between 18 and 35 years old who had mild COVID-19 (a few samples of this study predate the infection). Cell type and time point are not known. The CDR3 spells CASSLLRESTDTQYF. The CDR3 region has the DNA TGCGCCAGCAGCTTGTTGAGGGAAAGCACAGATACGCAGTATTTT. Together with reference TRBV5-1 and TRBJ2-3, the CDR3 gives the full variable domain: KAGVTQTPRYLIKTRGQQVTLSCSPISGHRSVSWYQQTPGQGLQFLFEYFSETQRNKGNFPGRFSGRQFSNSRSEMNVSTLELGDSALYLCASSLLRESTDTQYFGPGTRLTVL.